At least ten counts were recorded for the clone carrying this T cell receptor beta chain. The antigen is not known. These data originate in a study of early T cells in non-severe SARS-CoV-2 infection. Study in general: It was bulk RNA from unsorted whole blood that was sequenced, and the chains were unpaired.

General observations from the study: Private and CD4 specificities were missed by VDJdb matching, which favored anti-spike CD8 responses.

Tagging with unique molecular identifiers was applied to individual cDNA molecules. TCRdb itself ran the 5' RACE reads through MiXCR, one entry per CDR3 protein. Of roughly 41,000 distinct CDR3 sequences detected, roughly 4.3% appear once; the ten largest clones hold approximately 4.8%. The CDR3 is made up of 14 amino acids. Trimming removed 6 bases from V and 4 bases from J, with 14 bases in between. CDR1 and CDR2 from the germline V gene are KGHSH and LQKENI. This clonotype was obtained from an adult who was a healthcare worker with PCR-confirmed SARS-CoV-2 infection or an uninfected control (not recorded which). The sample consisted of whole blood. The gene calls are TRBV18 and TRBJ2-3; D may be TRBD1 or TRBD2 (5 bases each). CDR3 in amino acids: CASSRSRDPDTQYF. As DNA, the CDR3 is TGTGCCAGCTCGCGGTCCAGGGACCCAGATACGCAGTATTTT.